This is a list of T cell receptor beta chains from one sample in a study of T cell repertoires in cytomegalovirus infection. TCRdb redid the calling of the reads with MiXCR, one entry per CDR3 protein. The profile shows approximately 250,000 distinct CDR3 sequences, 9% to 15% of them singletons. The sample was PBMCs. These TCRs come from a human donor in good health (CMV status not recorded). Some clones in this sample may be carry-over from other donors' samples. Both conserved end residues are part of each CDR3. A D gene is named only where the DNA matches it firmly. Some rows have no size entry. The others give once, few or many, or a class for an expanded clone.

CDR3 DNA: TGTGCCAGCAGCCCCAGGGGGCTATCTGGAAACACCATATATTTT
CDR3 protein: CASSPRGLSGNTIYF
V gene: TRBV7-2
J gene: TRBJ1-3
clone size: many
D gene: TRBD1

CDR3 DNA: TGCGGGGGTCGAAGCGGGAGTTGGGATACGCAGTATTTT
CDR3 protein: CGGRSGSWDTQYF
V gene: TRBV20-1
J gene: TRBJ2-3
clone size: -
D gene: TRBD2

CDR3 DNA: TGTGCCTGGAGTGAGGGGAGGCTAGCCAAAAACATTCAGTACTTC
CDR3 protein: CAWSEGRLAKNIQYF
V gene: TRBV30
J gene: TRBJ2-4
clone size: few
D gene: -

CDR3 DNA: TGTGCCAGCAGCCCTACAAAATCCTACAATGAGCAGTTCTTC
CDR3 protein: CASSPTKSYNEQFF
V gene: TRBV6-2/TRBV6-3
J gene: TRBJ2-1
clone size: many
D gene: -

CDR3 DNA: TGTGCCAGCAGACCTACCGCGACACATTCCTACGAGCAGTACTTC
CDR3 protein: CASRPTATHSYEQYF
V gene: TRBV28
J gene: TRBJ2-7
clone size: many
D gene: -

CDR3 DNA: TGTGCCAGTAGTACAGGGATCCAAGAGACCCAGTACTTC
CDR3 protein: CASSTGIQETQYF
V gene: TRBV19
J gene: TRBJ2-5
clone size: few
D gene: -

CDR3 DNA: TGTGCCAGCAGTTACCTCGGGGCTCGGAACACTGAAGCTTTCTTT
CDR3 protein: CASSYLGARNTEAFF
V gene: TRBV6-2/TRBV6-3
J gene: TRBJ1-1
clone size: -
D gene: -

CDR3 DNA: TGTGCCACCGGGACAGGGGGCGGTGGGGCCAACGTCCTGACTTTC
CDR3 protein: CATGTGGGGANVLTF
V gene: TRBV15
J gene: TRBJ2-6
clone size: many
D gene: TRBD1

CDR3 DNA: TGTGCCAGTAGTATTGATCAGGGGGCAAGGGGTGAGCAGTTCTTC
CDR3 protein: CASSIDQGARGEQFF
V gene: TRBV19
J gene: TRBJ2-1
clone size: few
D gene: TRBD1

CDR3 DNA: TGTGCCAGCAGGAGTCTAGCCAATGAGCAGTTCTTC
CDR3 protein: CASRSLANEQFF
V gene: TRBV6-2/TRBV6-3
J gene: TRBJ2-1
clone size: many
D gene: -

CDR3 DNA: TGCGCCAGCAGCCAAGGCCAGGGGCACGGAGAGACCCAGTACTTC
CDR3 protein: CASSQGQGHGETQYF
V gene: TRBV4-3
J gene: TRBJ2-5
clone size: -
D gene: -

CDR3 DNA: TGTGCCAGCAGCTTAGGGGGGCCCTTCGAGCAGTACTTC
CDR3 protein: CASSLGGPFEQYF
V gene: TRBV7-2
J gene: TRBJ2-7
clone size: many
D gene: -

CDR3 DNA: TGTGCCAGCAGTGTCGAAGGGAGAGATACGCAGTATTTT
CDR3 protein: CASSVEGRDTQYF
V gene: TRBV25-1
J gene: TRBJ2-3
clone size: -
D gene: -

CDR3 DNA: TGTGCCAGCAGTTTGGGTCCCCGGTCTAACTATGGCTACACCTTC
CDR3 protein: CASSLGPRSNYGYTF
V gene: TRBV27
J gene: TRBJ1-2
clone size: many
D gene: -

CDR3 DNA: TGTGCCAGCAGCCCGACTAGCGGGGGATTCACAGATACGCAGTATTTT
CDR3 protein: CASSPTSGGFTDTQYF
V gene: TRBV12-3/TRBV12-4
J gene: TRBJ2-3
clone size: many
D gene: TRBD2

CDR3 DNA: TGTGCCAGCAGGTTAAGAGATACGCAGTATTTT
CDR3 protein: CASRLRDTQYF
V gene: TRBV6-6
J gene: TRBJ2-3
clone size: -
D gene: -

CDR3 DNA: TGTGCCAGCAGCCCTAGGCCAGGCGGCACAGATACGCAGTATTTT
CDR3 protein: CASSPRPGGTDTQYF
V gene: TRBV7-3
J gene: TRBJ2-3
clone size: many
D gene: -

CDR3 DNA: TGTGCCAGCAGCCAAATGTCCAGCTCCTACGAGCAGTACTTC
CDR3 protein: CASSQMSSSYEQYF
V gene: TRBV14
J gene: TRBJ2-7
clone size: many
D gene: -

CDR3 DNA: TGTGCCAGCAGCCAAGGCGGGACAGGGAATGGCTACACCTTC
CDR3 protein: CASSQGGTGNGYTF
V gene: TRBV14
J gene: TRBJ1-2
clone size: -
D gene: TRBD1

CDR3 DNA: TGTGCCAGCAGCCTCATCCGGGGATCAGGTGAAGCTTTCTTT
CDR3 protein: CASSLIRGSGEAFF
V gene: TRBV7-9
J gene: TRBJ1-1
clone size: many
D gene: -

CDR3 DNA: TGTGCCAGCAGTTACTCGGCGACAGGATCGGCTGGCTACACCTTC
CDR3 protein: CASSYSATGSAGYTF
V gene: TRBV6-2/TRBV6-3
J gene: TRBJ1-2
clone size: -
D gene: -

CDR3 DNA: TGTGCCAGCAGCTTCACCCGGGACAGGGTACGCGAGCAGTACTTC
CDR3 protein: CASSFTRDRVREQYF
V gene: TRBV7-2
J gene: TRBJ2-7
clone size: many
D gene: TRBD1

CDR3 DNA: TGTGCCAGTAGTATCACGGGACAGAATTACGAGCAGTACTTC
CDR3 protein: CASSITGQNYEQYF
V gene: TRBV19
J gene: TRBJ2-7
clone size: -
D gene: TRBD1

CDR3 DNA: TGTGCCAGCAGCTTAGGACCAGGGAAAGCCCTCCACTTT
CDR3 protein: CASSLGPGKALHF
V gene: TRBV11-3
J gene: TRBJ1-6
clone size: few
D gene: -

CDR3 DNA: TGCGCCAGCAGAAGGGAAAGGGGATACGAGCAGTACTTC
CDR3 protein: CASRRERGYEQYF
V gene: TRBV5-1
J gene: TRBJ2-7
clone size: many
D gene: -

CDR3 DNA: TGTGCCAGCAGCGCCCGGACTAGCGCGGACTACGAGCAGTACTTC
CDR3 protein: CASSARTSADYEQYF
V gene: TRBV7-2
J gene: TRBJ2-7
clone size: many
D gene: TRBD2

CDR3 DNA: TGTGCCAGCAGCCAGGGGCGCGGTAGCGGGGTTTGGGAGACCCAGTACTTC
CDR3 protein: CASSQGRGSGVWETQYF
V gene: TRBV11-2
J gene: TRBJ2-5
clone size: many
D gene: TRBD2

CDR3 DNA: TGCAGTGCTAGAGATAGGAAGAGGACGGGAGCGACAGATACGCAGTATTTT
CDR3 protein: CSARDRKRTGATDTQYF
V gene: TRBV20-1
J gene: TRBJ2-3
clone size: many
D gene: -

CDR3 DNA: TGCGCCAGCAGCTTGGCTAGCGGGGGGAACAATGAGCAGTTCTTC
CDR3 protein: CASSLASGGNNEQFF
V gene: TRBV5-1
J gene: TRBJ2-1
clone size: few
D gene: TRBD2

CDR3 DNA: TGTGCCAGCAGCCCTGACCGGTGGGAAGAGACCCAGTACTTC
CDR3 protein: CASSPDRWEETQYF
V gene: TRBV7-2
J gene: TRBJ2-5
clone size: many
D gene: -

CDR3 DNA: TGTGCCAGCAGGGGGGGGGGATCCTACAATGAGCAGTTCTTC
CDR3 protein: CASRGGGSYNEQFF
V gene: TRBV6-2/TRBV6-3
J gene: TRBJ2-1
clone size: few
D gene: TRBD2

CDR3 DNA: TGTGCCTCCCGGGGTGAAGCGGGAGGCACAGATACGCAGTATTTT
CDR3 protein: CASRGEAGGTDTQYF
V gene: TRBV7-2
J gene: TRBJ2-3
clone size: many
D gene: TRBD2

CDR3 DNA: TGTGCCATCAGTATCCAGACAGGGGATAATTCACCCCTCCACTTT
CDR3 protein: CAISIQTGDNSPLHF
V gene: TRBV10-3
J gene: TRBJ1-6
clone size: many
D gene: TRBD1

CDR3 DNA: TGTGCCAGCAGCGTAGTTGGGATCATACAAGAGACCCAGTACTTC
CDR3 protein: CASSVVGIIQETQYF
V gene: TRBV9
J gene: TRBJ2-5
clone size: few
D gene: -

CDR3 DNA: TGTGCCAGCAGTTTAACAGGGAGCTCCTATAATTCACCCCTCCACTTT
CDR3 protein: CASSLTGSSYNSPLHF
V gene: TRBV28
J gene: TRBJ1-6
clone size: many
D gene: -

CDR3 DNA: TGTGCCTGGATGGGCGGGAGTTTTAATGAGCAGTTCTTC
CDR3 protein: CAWMGGSFNEQFF
V gene: TRBV30
J gene: TRBJ2-1
clone size: -
D gene: TRBD2

CDR3 DNA: TGTGCCAGCAGCTTTACAGGGGGCAACCCTGAAGCTTTCTTT
CDR3 protein: CASSFTGGNPEAFF
V gene: TRBV7-2
J gene: TRBJ1-1
clone size: -
D gene: TRBD1

CDR3 DNA: TGTGCCAGCAGCCTAATCGGGGGGAATCAGCCCCAGCATTTT
CDR3 protein: CASSLIGGNQPQHF
V gene: TRBV7-2
J gene: TRBJ1-5
clone size: many
D gene: -

CDR3 DNA: TGTGCCAGCAGCCAACTTACCGGGACTAGCGGAAAATACAATGAGCAGTTCTTC
CDR3 protein: CASSQLTGTSGKYNEQFF
V gene: TRBV14
J gene: TRBJ2-1
clone size: many
D gene: TRBD2

CDR3 DNA: TGCAGCGTTGAGACAGTGAACACTGAAGCTTTCTTT
CDR3 protein: CSVETVNTEAFF
V gene: TRBV29-1
J gene: TRBJ1-1
clone size: -
D gene: -

CDR3 DNA: TGTGCCAGCAGCCGGGACCCAGGAAGAGAAAAACTGTTTTTT
CDR3 protein: CASSRDPGREKLFF
V gene: TRBV6-2/TRBV6-3
J gene: TRBJ1-4
clone size: few
D gene: -

CDR3 DNA: TGTGCCAGCAGTCGCGGACAGGGTCGAAACACCGGGGAGCTGTTTTTT
CDR3 protein: CASSRGQGRNTGELFF
V gene: TRBV28
J gene: TRBJ2-2
clone size: many
D gene: TRBD1

CDR3 DNA: TGTGCCAGCAGTGGCTGGGCCGACTATGGCTACACCTTC
CDR3 protein: CASSGWADYGYTF
V gene: TRBV28
J gene: TRBJ1-2
clone size: few
D gene: -

CDR3 DNA: TGCAGCGTAGCCACGATTCTGGACATTGGGAGCTCCTACGAGCAGTACTTC
CDR3 protein: CSVATILDIGSSYEQYF
V gene: TRBV29-1
J gene: TRBJ2-7
clone size: -
D gene: -

CDR3 DNA: TGTGCCAGCAGCTCACAGGGTTGGAGCGTGAACACTGAAGCTTTCTTT
CDR3 protein: CASSSQGWSVNTEAFF
V gene: TRBV28
J gene: TRBJ1-1
clone size: many
D gene: -

CDR3 DNA: TGTGCCAGCAGCTCCACAAGCGCGAACACCGGGGAGCTGTTTTTT
CDR3 protein: CASSSTSANTGELFF
V gene: TRBV6-2/TRBV6-3
J gene: TRBJ2-2
clone size: many
D gene: -

CDR3 DNA: TGCAGCGTAGGCTTCACGGACGGGGCTTTCTTT
CDR3 protein: CSVGFTDGAFF
V gene: TRBV29-1
J gene: TRBJ1-1
clone size: few
D gene: -

CDR3 DNA: TGTGCCTGGAGTAACGGGGGGGATCAGCCCCAGCATTTT
CDR3 protein: CAWSNGGDQPQHF
V gene: TRBV30
J gene: TRBJ1-5
clone size: many
D gene: -

CDR3 DNA: TGTGCCAGTAGTATAGTTGGGACCGGAGCTAACTATGGCTACACCTTC
CDR3 protein: CASSIVGTGANYGYTF
V gene: TRBV19
J gene: TRBJ1-2
clone size: few
D gene: -

CDR3 DNA: TGCGCCAGCAGCCGACGACACGACCTCTCCTACGAGCAGTACTTC
CDR3 protein: CASSRRHDLSYEQYF
V gene: TRBV4-1
J gene: TRBJ2-7
clone size: -
D gene: -